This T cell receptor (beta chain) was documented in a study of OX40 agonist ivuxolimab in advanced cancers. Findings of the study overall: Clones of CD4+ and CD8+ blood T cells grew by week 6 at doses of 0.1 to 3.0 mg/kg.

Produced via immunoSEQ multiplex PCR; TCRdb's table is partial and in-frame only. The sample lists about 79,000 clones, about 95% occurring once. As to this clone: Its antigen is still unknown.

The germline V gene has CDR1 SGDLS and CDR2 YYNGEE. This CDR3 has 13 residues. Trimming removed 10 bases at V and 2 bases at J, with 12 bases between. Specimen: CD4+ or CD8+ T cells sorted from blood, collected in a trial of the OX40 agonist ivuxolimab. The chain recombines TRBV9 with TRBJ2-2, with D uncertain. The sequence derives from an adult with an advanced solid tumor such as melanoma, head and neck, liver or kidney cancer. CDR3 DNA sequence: TGTGCCTCCCTCCAGGAAAACACCGGGGAGCTGTTTTTT. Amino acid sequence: CASLQENTGELFF.